These 20 T cell receptor beta chains originate from one sample sequenced in a study of T cells in Graves' hyperthyroidism and ophthalmopathy. Amplified regions were TCR beta CDR3 sequences from RNA transcripts. The HTBI primer set was used in a first-round RT-PCR of the TCR CDR3. TCRdb re-called the multiplex PCR reads through MiXCR, storing one row per CDR3 protein. The data show almost 500,000 distinct CDR3 sequences, 20% to 25% seen once. The source material was blood. The source of these receptors is a woman aged 70-85 years with Graves' ophthalmopathy.

This clonotype occurred many times. The J gene is TRBJ2-2, the V gene TRBV12-3 or TRBV12-4; D uncertain. The V and J ends lost 5 bases and 8 bases respectively, with 15 bases between them. The length of the CDR3 is 14 residues. The DNA for the CDR3 is TGTGCCAGCAGTCGGCTTGGAGAACAAGGGGAGCTGTTTTTT. Translation: CASSRLGEQGELFF.

Concerning this clonotype: This may arise from a read error, as a much more abundant clone is one base away. The chain uses TRBV6-1 and TRBJ1-5; D call uncertain. The CDR3 sequence is 13 residues long. V lost 4 bases and J lost 2, with 6 bases in between. The germline CDR1 and CDR2 sequences are MNHNS and SASEGT. The CDR3 protein is CASSADGNQPQHF. DNA of the CDR3: TGTGCCAGCAGTGCTGACGGCAATCAGCCCCAGCATTTT.

The table lists this clonotype with many counts. V and J are TRBV29-1 and TRBJ1-1, with a weak D call TRBD1 (5 bases). Germline V lookup: CDR1 SQVTM, CDR2 ANQGSEA. This CDR3 spans 11 amino acids. V lost 1 base and J 7 bases, leaving 7 bases between the germline ends. Written as DNA, the CDR3 is TGCAGCGTTGAAGGGGGCCATGAAGCTTTCTTT. This codes for CSVEGGHEAFF.

The chain uses TRBV10-1 and TRBJ2-5; a weak D match, TRBD2 (6 bases). Germline V gene data show CDR1 as WNHNN and CDR2 as SYGVQD (reference sequence). This CDR3 has 14 residues. The ends were cut back, 4 bases at V and 5 bases at J, with 14 bases in the middle. In nucleotides, the CDR3 is TGCGCCAGCAGTGTTAGCGGCACGGGGGAGACCCAGTACTTC. Its protein is CASSVSGTGETQYF.

This chain links TRBV30 with TRBJ1-6; TRBD1 is a possible D gene (6 bases). V was shortened by 3 bases and J by 10 bases, with 19 bases between the two germline ends. Germline V gene data show CDR1 as GTSNPN and CDR2 as SVGIG (reference sequence). The CDR3 runs 15 residues. The CDR3 region is CAWRLTTGRKSPLHF. As DNA, the CDR3 is TGTGCCTGGAGACTAACCACAGGGCGGAAATCACCCCTCCACTTT.

In this sample, this clonotype turned up many times. The gene calls are TRBV2 and TRBJ1-4, with a weak D call TRBD1 (6 bases). In germline, CDR1 is SNHLY, CDR2 FYNNEI. V gave up 4 bases and J gave up 8 bases, with 14 bases separating them. The CDR3 is made up of 14 amino acids. As DNA, the CDR3 is TGTGCCAGCAGTGGGGGAACCCAGGGGGAAAAACTGTTTTTT. The encoded protein is CASSGGTQGEKLFF. Full variable domain (outside the CDR3, taken from reference TRBV2 and TRBJ1-4): EPEVTQTPSHQVTQMGQEVILRCVPISNHLYFYWYRQILGQKVEFLVSFYNNEISEKSEIFDDQFSVERPDGSNFTLKIRSTKLEDSAMYFCASSGGTQGEKLFFGSGTQLSVL.

This clonotype turned up a few times. The chain joins TRBV2 to TRBJ2-2, with TRBD1 matching over 7 bases. This CDR3 has 15 residues. CDR1 SNHLY and CDR2 FYNNEI come from the germline V gene. The junction had 2 bases not matched to a gene; V was cut back by 4 bases and J by 0 bases. The CDR3 DNA follows: TGTGCCAGCAGTGGGGGGACAGCGAACACCGGGGAGCTGTTTTTT. Translation gives CASSGGTANTGELFF.

This clonotype appeared a few times. V is TRBV10-3 and J is TRBJ1-1; D is uncertain. The CDR3 is 12 residues long. Trimming took off 3 bases at V and 6 bases at J, with 8 bases between the two ends. Germline assignment: CDR1 ENHRY and CDR2 SYGVKD. The CDR3 DNA reads TGTGCCATCAGTGACCGCCCTGCTGAAGCTTTCTTT. It yields the protein CAISDRPAEAFF.

The V and J genes are TRBV12-3 or TRBV12-4 and TRBJ2-7; no reliable D call. Deletions cut 5 bases from V and 4 bases from J, with 15 bases between. This CDR3 has 14 amino acids. The CDR3: CASSAPRSIYEQYF. The CDR3 nucleotides are TGTGCCAGCAGTGCGCCGCGGAGTATATACGAGCAGTACTTC.

The V and J genes are TRBV20-1 and TRBJ1-2; 10 bases line up with TRBD1. CDR1 is DFQATT, CDR2 SNEGSKA, per germline (reference sequence). Losses at the gene ends were 5 bases for V and 0 bases for J; bases not matched to a gene: 6. The CDR3 totals 15 residues. The CDR3 coding sequence is TGCAGTGCTCCGACAGGGGGCGCGGCTAACTATGGCTACACCTTC. This translates into CSAPTGGAANYGYTF.

The chain carries TRBV10-2 and TRBJ2-7; D uncertain. V lost 4 bases to trimming and J lost 5 bases, with 9 bases between them. Germline loops: CDR1 WSHSY, CDR2 SAAADI. CDR3 length: 12 amino acids. As DNA, the CDR3 is TGCGCCAGCAGTGTCCTCGGTGACGAGCAGTACTTC. Translated, it gives CASSVLGDEQYF.

As to this clonotype: A much larger clone differs from this one at a single base, so this may be a read error. CDR3 in amino acids: CASIGSTGELFF. For the CDR3, the DNA is TGTGCCAGCATAGGGAGCACCGGGGAGCTGTTTTTT. The rearrangement links TRBV6-1 to TRBJ2-2; D possibly corresponds to TRBD2 (5 bases). V was pared by 7 bases and J by 4 bases, with 7 bases between. Per the germline V gene, CDR1 is MNHNS and CDR2 is SASEGT. The CDR3 extends over 12 amino acids.

The rearrangement joins TRBV29-1 to TRBJ2-1, with 9 bases aligning to TRBD1. V shed 7 bases and J 7 bases; nucleotides not matched to a gene: 2. This CDR3 has 11 amino acids. Germline assignment: CDR1 SQVTM and CDR2 ANQGSEA. The CDR3 spells CSGQGGNEQFF. The CDR3 DNA reads TGCAGCGGACAGGGGGGGAATGAGCAGTTCTTC.

The gene calls are TRBV28 and TRBJ1-5; D is ambiguous. V lost 8 bases to trimming and J lost 7 bases, with 15 bases between them. The CDR3 has 13 amino acids. Germline V gene sequence: CDR1 MDHEN, CDR2 SYDVKM. The DNA of the CDR3 is TGTGCCAGCCGATCTACCTTGGGCCAGCCCCAGCATTTT. It is translated as CASRSTLGQPQHF.

This clonotype was observed a handful of times. This chain joins TRBV6-1 and TRBJ2-7; D remains unclear. V was shortened by 6 bases and J by 0 bases, with 15 bases between the two germline ends. CDR1 and CDR2 (germline): MNHNS, SASEGT. The CDR3 contains 15 residues. CDR3 DNA: TGTGCCAGCAGCCGGCCAGCGTCCAGCTCCTACGAGCAGTACTTC. Its protein is CASSRPASSSYEQYF.

This clonotype has more than one count but fewer than ten. The chain recombines TRBV28 with TRBJ1-4; no definite D call. The CDR3 is made up of 12 amino acids. CDR1 MDHEN and CDR2 SYDVKM come from the germline V gene. V lost 4 bases, J lost 6 bases, and 6 bases lay in between. This CDR3 is CASSSVDEKLFF. Here the CDR3 DNA reads TGTGCCAGCAGTTCAGTTGATGAAAAACTGTTTTTT.

The chain recombines TRBV2 with TRBJ1-5; D is unclear. The CDR3 spans 14 residues. V was shortened by 5 bases and J by 7 bases, with 15 bases between the two germline ends. Germline CDR1 is SNHLY and CDR2 is FYNNEI. CDR3 loop: CASSYSGDGQPQHF. CDR3 coding DNA: TGTGCCAGCAGTTACAGCGGGGATGGGCAGCCCCAGCATTTT.

This clonotype was counted between two and nine times. The V and J genes are TRBV28 and TRBJ2-7; D unclear. Germline-derived CDR1 and CDR2 are MDHEN and SYDVKM. V lost 2 bases and J lost 2, with 10 bases in between. The CDR3 spans 14 residues. The CDR3 DNA follows: TGTGCCAGCAGTTTAGGGGTAGATACCTACGAGCAGTACTTC. It is translated as CASSLGVDTYEQYF.

V usage is TRBV15 and J usage is TRBJ2-3, with 12 bases lining up with TRBD2. Unmatched junction bases numbered 17, after V lost 3 bases and J lost 1 base. From germline, CDR1 is LNHNV and CDR2 YYDKDF (reference sequence). The CDR3 has 21 amino acids. CDR3 sequence: CATSRDGLAGFNRGGTDTQYF. CDR3 nucleotides: TGTGCCACCAGCAGGGATGGACTAGCGGGATTTAACAGGGGTGGCACAGATACGCAGTATTTT.

This clonotype came up many times. This rearrangement joins TRBV2 to TRBJ2-2, with D perhaps matching TRBD2 (6 bases). The ends were cut back, 6 bases at V and 7 bases at J, with 12 bases in the middle. CDR1 SNHLY and CDR2 FYNNEI come from the germline V gene. The CDR3 totals 13 residues. CDR3 sequence reads: CASRREVGGELFF. The CDR3, as DNA: TGTGCCAGCAGAAGGGAGGTCGGCGGGGAGCTGTTTTTT.